This T cell receptor beta chain was captured by sequencing in a study of control samples from healthy donors and cancer patients. Data came from immunoSEQ multiplex PCR; TCRdb stores just in-frame clones and leaves some out. This table has roughly 90,000 clones, roughly 93% appearing once. Looked up from germline, CDR1 is SQVTM and CDR2 is ANQGSEA. J lost 0 bases, V lost 4 bases, and 3 bases had no gene match. This CDR3 contains 14 residues. The TCR sequence derives from a woman in her twenties or thirties in good health. V and J are TRBV29-1 and TRBJ1-5; 7 bases map to TRBD1. The specimen sequenced was blood. CDR3 sequence: CSVAGQNSNQPQHF. The CDR3 DNA is TGCAGCGTTGCGGGACAGAATAGCAATCAGCCCCAGCATTTT.